Presented here are 18 T cell receptor beta chains from one specimen sequenced in a study of blood T cell repertoires in COVID-19. Some clones are missing from TCRdb's copy, which holds only in-frame ones; the method was immunoSEQ multiplex PCR. The table lists hundreds of thousands of clones, approximately 87% of them singletons. Sequencing was done on a sample of peripheral blood. All receptors derive from a woman aged 40-49 years who had recovered from COVID-19.

The J gene is TRBJ2-1, the V gene TRBV11-2, with TRBD1 as a possible D gene (6 bases). The CDR3 has 13 residues. Trimming shortened V by 1 base and J by 15 bases, and 16 bases separated the two germline ends. CDR1 SGHAT and CDR2 FQNNGV come from the germline V gene. The DNA of the CDR3 is TGTGCCAGCAGCTTAGTCGCTGACAGGCGGCGGTTCTTC. This encodes CASSLVADRRRFF.

The V and J genes are TRBV30 and TRBJ2-6; D remains ambiguous. The germline gives CDR1 GTSNPN, CDR2 SVGIG (reference sequence). The length of the CDR3 is 15 residues. The V and J ends lost 0 bases and 3 bases respectively, with 9 bases between them. The CDR3 DNA reads TGTGCCTGGAGTGTATTCGGGTTTGGGGCCAACGTCCTGACTTTC. Translated, it gives CAWSVFGFGANVLTF.

The V and J genes are TRBV7-2 and TRBJ1-5, with TRBD1 identical over 7 bases. The junction had 4 bases not matched to a gene; V was cut back by 5 bases and J by 3 bases. This CDR3 region has 14 residues. Germline V gives CDR1 SGHTA, CDR2 FQGNSA. The DNA of the CDR3 is TGTGCCAGCAGCCCGGGACAGATCAATCAGCCCCAGCATTTT. Translating gives CASSPGQINQPQHF.

The gene calls are TRBV18 and TRBJ2-4; weak D call: TRBD1 (5 bases). The length of the CDR3 is 14 residues. The V end lost 0 bases, the J end lost 15 bases, and 18 bases lay between the germline ends. The V gene's germline CDR1 is KGHSH and CDR2 LQKENI. Written as DNA, the CDR3 is TGTGCCAGCTCACCACCGCGAAGGGGTCGAAGTCTGTACTTC. Residues: CASSPPRRGRSLYF.

The V and J genes are TRBV12-3 or TRBV12-4 and TRBJ2-7; D is uncertain. Deletions cut 5 bases from V and 3 bases from J, with 11 bases between. The CDR3 is 13 amino acids. DNA for the CDR3: TGTGCCAGCAGTGCAACGATAGTCTACGAGCAGTACTTC. Its translation is CASSATIVYEQYF.

CDR3 region: CASRTLRGSPLHF. The CDR3 DNA sequence: TGTGCCAGCAGGACCCTGAGAGGCTCACCCCTCCACTTT. V and J are TRBV6-5 and TRBJ1-6; no clear D gene. CDR3 length: 13 residues. Germline CDR1 and CDR2: MNHEY and SVGAGI. Trimming removed 6 bases from V and 10 bases from J, with 13 bases in between.

The CDR3 DNA reads TGTGCCAGCGAGGCAGGCGGGGGGTCAGATACGCAGTATTTT. Protein product: CASEAGGGSDTQYF. This chain connects TRBV9 to TRBJ2-3, with 8 positions matching TRBD2. V lost 7 bases, J lost 4 bases, and 8 bases stayed unmatched. Germline V gene sequence: CDR1 SGDLS, CDR2 YYNGEE. The CDR3 sequence is 14 residues long.

The chain recombines TRBV6-1 with TRBJ1-3, with 7 bases fitting TRBD1. Per germline, CDR1 MNHNS and CDR2 SASEGT. The CDR3 loop spans 14 amino acids. V shed 2 bases, J shed 2 bases, and the junction held 0 bases outside the gene matches. The chain's CDR3 is CASSEQGAGNTIYF. CDR3 sequence (DNA): TGTGCCAGCAGTGAACAGGGGGCTGGAAACACCATATATTTT.

The rearrangement joins TRBV29-1 to TRBJ2-5, with 8 bases identical to TRBD1. Germline V gives CDR1 SQVTM, CDR2 ANQGSEA. This CDR3 region has 12 residues. Trimming took 6 bases from V and 5 from J; bases not matched to a gene: 5. In nucleotides, the CDR3 is TGCAGCGTCGCGACAGGGGTCGAGACCCAGTACTTC. Translation gives CSVATGVETQYF.

The genes are TRBV6-1 and TRBJ2-7; D is ambiguous. V lost 0 bases and J 5 bases, leaving 11 bases between the germline ends. Germline CDR1 is MNHNS and CDR2 is SASEGT. The CDR3 has 14 residues. This CDR3 reads CASSEAITTDEQYF. The CDR3 DNA reads TGTGCCAGCAGTGAAGCGATAACTACCGACGAGCAGTACTTC.

The chain is built from TRBV29-1 and TRBJ1-2, with D perhaps TRBD1 (6 bases). V was pared by 6 bases and J by 3 bases, with 17 bases between. Germline-derived CDR1 and CDR2 are SQVTM and ANQGSEA. The CDR3 runs 14 residues. CDR3 sequence reads: CSVGELRTDYGYTF. The CDR3 DNA is TGCAGCGTGGGGGAGCTAAGGACAGACTATGGCTACACCTTC.

The chain recombines TRBV5-1 with TRBJ2-3; a possible D gene is TRBD1 (6 bases). The CDR3 has 15 residues. V was shortened by 2 bases and J by 5 bases, with 15 bases between the two germline ends. Germline V gives CDR1 SGHRS, CDR2 YFSETQ. CDR3 loop: CASSFRDTLQDTQYF. The CDR3 bases are TGCGCCAGCAGCTTCCGGGACACCCTGCAAGATACGCAGTATTTT.

The chain joins TRBV15 to TRBJ1-5; D call uncertain. The length of the CDR3 is 14 residues. Per the germline V gene, CDR1 is LNHNV and CDR2 is YYDKDF (reference sequence). The V end lost 1 base, the J end lost 1 base, and 5 bases lay between the germline ends. The CDR3 DNA reads TGTGCCACCAGCAGAGGAGGGAGCAATCAGCCCCAGCATTTT. It encodes CATSRGGSNQPQHF.

The rearrangement uses TRBV6-6 and TRBJ2-3; weak D call: TRBD2 (7 bases). The CDR3 length is 16 residues. V was pared by 4 bases and J by 4 bases, with 18 bases between. Germline V gives CDR1 MNHNY, CDR2 SVGAGI (reference sequence). CDR3: CASSSYGAGAPDTQYF. CDR3 nucleotide sequence: TGTGCCAGCAGTTCATATGGGGCGGGGGCCCCAGATACGCAGTATTTT.

This clone was detected only once. The chain uses TRBV10-3 and TRBJ2-7; D possibly corresponds to TRBD1 (5 bases). Germline V lookup: CDR1 ENHRY, CDR2 SYGVKD. The CDR3 contains 13 residues. With 6 bases removed from V and 6 bases from J, the gap between germline ends came to 15 bases. This CDR3 reads CAISDTRQIEQYF. Written as DNA, the CDR3 is TGTGCCATCAGCGATACCCGACAGATCGAGCAGTACTTC.

This clone was detected only once. The CDR3 region is CASSYDRVENTIYF. The CDR3 nucleotides read TGTGCCAGCAGTTACGACAGGGTAGAAAACACCATATATTTT. This rearrangement joins TRBV6-5 to TRBJ1-3; 7 positions agree with TRBD1. The CDR3 extends over 14 amino acids. Germline V gene data show CDR1 as MNHEY and CDR2 as SVGAGI. J lost 6 bases, V lost 2 bases, and 4 bases had no gene match.

The chain is built from TRBV9 and TRBJ1-3, with 12 nucleotides matching TRBD1. Germline assignment: CDR1 SGDLS and CDR2 YYNGEE. J lost 3 bases, V lost 6 bases, and 7 bases had no gene match. The CDR3 loop spans 16 amino acids. Written as DNA, the CDR3 is TGTGCCAGCAACCGGGACAGGGGGCTAAATGGAAACACCATATATTTT. Amino acid sequence: CASNRDRGLNGNTIYF.

The CDR3 DNA sequence: TGTGCCAGCAGCCCCCAGGTGACCCATGGCTACACCTTC. This gives the protein CASSPQVTHGYTF. The V gene is TRBV9, the J gene TRBJ1-2; D is undetermined. V was pared by 4 bases and J by 6 bases, with 13 bases between. This CDR3 has 13 amino acids. Germline lookup yields CDR1 SGDLS and CDR2 YYNGEE. Using reference TRBV9 and TRBJ1-2 for the parts outside the CDR3, the full variable domain is DSGVTQTPKHLITATGQRVTLRCSPRSGDLSVYWYQQSLDQGLQFLIQYYNGEERAKGNILERFSAQQFPDLHSELNLSSLELGDSALYFCASSPQVTHGYTFGSGTRLTVV.